This T cell receptor beta chain was retrieved from a study of beta chain features in type 1 diabetes. In the study overall: Patient and healthy donor groups were alike in age, gender and cell yields.

What was sequenced were expressed TCRB transcripts, since all of the isolated RNA had been reverse transcribed. Some clones are missing from TCRdb's copy, which holds only in-frame ones; the method was immunoSEQ multiplex PCR. The sample consists of under 350,000 clones, about 7.8% of them appearing once. This clone was observed a few times. Its antigen remains unknown. Whole-study results and caveats: Reduced insertions and increased deletions marked VDJ junctions in type 1 diabetes patients. Compared to healthy donors, patients appeared to have naive, central memory and Treg TCRB repertoires that were more alike.

Purity (above 95%) was reached by all sorted populations. The TCR sequence derives from a woman under 30 in good health. Material: central memory CD4+ T cells from blood.

The CDR3 loop is CASRQSASPYEQYF. CDR3 in DNA: TGTGCCAGCAGGCAGTCGGCAAGCCCCTACGAGCAGTACTTC. The chain is built from TRBV6-1 and TRBJ2-7; D remains ambiguous. Trimming shortened V by 6 bases and J by 2 bases, and 14 bases separated the two germline ends. Germline V gives CDR1 MNHNS, CDR2 SASEGT. The CDR3 length is 14 residues.